Shown below are 20 T cell receptor beta chains from a single sample sequenced in a study. Clones were read by immunoSEQ multiplex PCR, and TCRdb kept only the in-frame ones, dropping some. In the table there are roughly 68,000 clones, around 93% of which are singletons. The sequenced material came from PBMCs. The receptors derive from a man aged 40-50 years with rheumatoid arthritis.

A word on this clone: The sample has other DNA sequences that encode this CDR3 too. The chain recombines TRBV3-1 (or the pseudogene TRBV3-2) with TRBJ2-3; no reliable D call. CDR3 length equals 14 residues. Trimming stripped 6 bases from V and 0 bases from J, with 10 bases between. CDR1 is LGHDT and CDR2 is YNNKEL in the germline V gene (reference sequence). The DNA for the CDR3 is TGTGCCAGCAGTACCTCTTCTAGCACAGATACGCAGTATTTT. This sequence encodes CASSTSSSTDTQYF.

V and J are TRBV3-1 (or the pseudogene TRBV3-2) and TRBJ1-5, with D possibly TRBD1 on 5 matching bases. Per the germline V gene, CDR1 is LGHDT and CDR2 is YNNKEL (reference sequence). The CDR3 contains 16 residues. Trimming cost V 1 base and J 7 bases, with 17 bases left between them. CDR3 coding DNA: TGTGCCAGCAGCCAAGGGGCGGGGGGGTCTTACCAGCCCCAGCATTTT. It specifies CASSQGAGGSYQPQHF.

The V call is TRBV7-3, the J call TRBJ1-2; 7 bases are shared with TRBD1. Unmatched junction bases numbered 10, after V lost 4 bases and J lost 5 bases. This CDR3 region has 15 residues. CDR1 and CDR2 (germline): SGHTA, FQGTGA. The CDR3 protein is CASSYAGTDLYGYTF. DNA of the CDR3: TGTGCCAGCAGCTACGCCGGGACAGACTTATATGGCTACACCTTC.

The chain has TRBV7-9 and TRBJ1-5; D possibly corresponds to TRBD1 (6 bases). The CDR3 length is 15 residues. V lost 5 bases, J lost 3 bases, and 14 bases lay in between. CDR1 and CDR2 from the germline V gene are SEHNR and FQNEAQ (reference sequence). CDR3 nucleotide sequence: TGTGCCAGCAGCATAGGACAGTACGACAATCAGCCCCAGCATTTT. It translates to CASSIGQYDNQPQHF.

The V gene is TRBV6-5, the J gene TRBJ1-6, with D possibly matching TRBD1 (5 bases). The germline CDR1 and CDR2 sequences are MNHEY and SVGAGI. The V end was cut by 6 bases, the J end by 5 bases, with 8 bases between. This CDR3 is 13 amino acids long. CDR3 region: CASRDNNNSPLHF. Written as DNA, the CDR3 is TGTGCCAGCAGGGACAACAATAATTCACCCCTCCACTTT.

The chain links TRBV5-4 to TRBJ2-5; 8 bases line up with TRBD2. From germline, CDR1 is SGHNT and CDR2 YYREEE (reference sequence). J gave up 2 bases and V 4 bases, and 7 bases lay outside the gene matches. The CDR3 length is 15 residues. CDR3 sequence: CASSEGGRRQETQYF. CDR3 DNA sequence: TGTGCCAGCAGCGAGGGCGGGAGGCGTCAAGAGACCCAGTACTTC.

This rearrangement joins TRBV4-3 to TRBJ1-4; D is possibly TRBD1 (5 bases). V was clipped by 0 bases and J by 7 bases, with 9 bases between them. From germline, CDR1 is LGHNA and CDR2 YSLEER. The CDR3 extends over 14 amino acids. DNA for the CDR3: TGCGCCAGCAGCCAAGAAGAGGGGTTTGAAAAACTGTTTTTT. It is translated as CASSQEEGFEKLFF.

This clone showed up just a few times. V gene TRBV5-1 combines with J gene TRBJ1-1, with D possibly matching TRBD1 (5 bases). Germline V gene lookup returns CDR1 SGHRS and CDR2 YFSETQ. The CDR3 has 15 amino acids. Trimming removed 4 bases from V and 8 bases from J, with 21 bases in between. The CDR3 DNA follows: TGCGCCAGCAGCCCCACAAGCGGGACGGGCGGAGAAGCTTTCTTT. Encoded protein: CASSPTSGTGGEAFF.

V gene TRBV12-3 or TRBV12-4 combines with J gene TRBJ2-7; maybe TRBD1 (6 bases). The CDR3 has 13 residues. V dropped 5 bases and J dropped 3 bases, with 11 bases sitting between them. CDR3 residues: CASSHRENYEQYF. The DNA of the CDR3 is TGTGCCAGCAGTCACAGGGAAAACTACGAGCAGTACTTC.

V is TRBV3-1 (or the pseudogene TRBV3-2) and J is TRBJ1-4, with D perhaps matching TRBD1 (5 bases). Trimming left V 1 base short and J 8 bases short, with 14 bases between. Germline lookup yields CDR1 LGHDT and CDR2 YNNKEL (reference sequence). This CDR3 has 15 residues. This CDR3 is CASSQVWGFGEKLFF. CDR3 coding DNA: TGTGCCAGCAGCCAAGTCTGGGGGTTTGGAGAAAAACTGTTTTTT.

Here the CDR3 DNA reads TGTGCCAGCAGTTTATCAGGTGCGGGCACCGGGGAGCTGTTTTTT. It specifies CASSLSGAGTGELFF. The rearrangement joins TRBV27 to TRBJ2-2; TRBD2 is a possible D gene (5 bases). This CDR3 spans 15 amino acids. CDR1 and CDR2 (germline): MNHEY, SMNVEV (reference sequence). The ends were cut back, 0 bases at V and 4 bases at J, with 9 bases in the middle.

The gene calls are TRBV6-2 or TRBV6-3 and TRBJ1-1; D call uncertain. Trimming removed 3 bases from V and 11 bases from J, with 16 bases in between. The CDR3 consists of 13 residues. CDR1 is MNHEY, CDR2 SVGEGT, per germline. The CDR3 nucleotides read TGTGCCAGCAGTTATTCTGGGAGTCGAAATGCTTTCTTT. It encodes CASSYSGSRNAFF.

V is TRBV3-1 (or the pseudogene TRBV3-2) and J is TRBJ1-2; 11 positions agree with TRBD1. The CDR3 runs 17 residues. Germline-derived CDR1 and CDR2 are LGHDT and YNNKEL (reference sequence). The trim removed 6 bases at V and 4 bases at J, leaving 13 bases unmatched. CDR3 sequence (DNA): TGTGCCAGCAGTCCAAGGACAGGGGGCGTTTTTAGCTATGGCTACACCTTC. Its translation: CASSPRTGGVFSYGYTF.

This clone was seen a handful of times. The chain has TRBV19 and TRBJ1-5; D is uncertain. This CDR3 comprises 13 residues. V was clipped by 3 bases and J by 4 bases, with 7 bases between them. Germline values: CDR1 LNHDA, CDR2 SQIVND (reference sequence). CDR3 amino acids: CASSIVENQPQHF. CDR3 nucleotides: TGTGCCAGTAGTATTGTGGAGAATCAGCCCCAGCATTTT.

The V gene is TRBV7-6, the J gene TRBJ2-7; 9 bases map to TRBD1. From germline, CDR1 is SGHVS and CDR2 FNYEAQ. Germline trimming cut 4 bases from V and 4 bases from J; bases unmatched to any gene: 14. The CDR3 runs to 17 residues. Here the CDR3 reads CASSSRDRAAVLYEQYF. CDR3 nucleotide sequence: TGTGCCAGCAGCTCCCGGGACAGGGCTGCCGTCTTGTACGAGCAGTACTTC.

The rearrangement uses TRBV7-2 and TRBJ1-5, with D possibly matching TRBD1 (6 bases). The CDR3 loop spans 14 amino acids. Germline V gene lookup returns CDR1 SGHTA and CDR2 FQGNSA. The germline V and J ends were trimmed by 5 bases and 4 bases, with 12 bases remaining between them. The CDR3 protein is CASSQFQGNQPQHF. The CDR3 region has the DNA TGTGCCAGCAGCCAATTCCAGGGGAATCAGCCCCAGCATTTT.

CDR3 nucleotide sequence: TGTGCCTGGACCCCCGCAGGGACAGGACACTATGGCTACACCTTC. Its translation is CAWTPAGTGHYGYTF. The chain uses TRBV30 and TRBJ1-2, with 8 bases aligning to TRBD1. The length of the CDR3 is 15 residues. Trimming took 4 bases from V and 3 from J; bases not matched to a gene: 10. Germline V CDR1 and CDR2: GTSNPN, SVGIG (reference sequence).

The V gene is TRBV18, the J gene TRBJ2-7; TRBD1 matches at 9 bases. Germline V gene lookup returns CDR1 KGHSH and CDR2 LQKENI. The CDR3 extends over 14 amino acids. J gave up 3 bases and V 4 bases, and 4 bases lay outside the gene matches. The chain's CDR3 is CASSQGQGGYEQYF. The CDR3 DNA is TGTGCCAGCTCACAGGGACAGGGAGGCTACGAGCAGTACTTC.

The chain links TRBV6-6 to TRBJ1-2, with D possibly matching TRBD1 (6 bases). With 6 bases removed from V and 7 bases from J, the gap between germline ends came to 9 bases. Per germline, CDR1 MNHNY and CDR2 SVGAGI (reference sequence). The CDR3 loop spans 11 amino acids. The CDR3 bases are TGTGCCAGCAGGGAGGGGGGTGGCTACACCTTC. Its translation is CASREGGGYTF.

The V gene is TRBV2, the J gene TRBJ1-5; D not resolved. The CDR3 has 13 amino acids. The germline V and J ends were trimmed by 6 bases and 1 base, with 7 bases remaining between them. Germline CDR1 is SNHLY and CDR2 is FYNNEI. CDR3 sequence reads: CASRSWSNQPQHF. CDR3 nucleotides: TGTGCCAGCAGGTCATGGAGCAATCAGCCCCAGCATTTT.